This T cell receptor (beta chain) was recovered during a study of Ad26.COV2.S vaccination and SARS-CoV-2 variants. The study, taken as a whole, reports: Responses of spike-specific T cells (both CD8+ and CD4+) reportedly showed substantial breadth after vaccination.

In regard to this clone: Its antigen is still unknown.

The treatment here: some 20 received Ad26.COV2.S at low or high dose, single or two shots; five or six received placebo; per-sample allocation not given. Day 63 after the first vaccine or placebo injection was the time point for sampling. An Ad26 vector expressing Wuhan-strain SARS-CoV-2 spike constituted the vaccine. There are 18 residues in the CDR3. In germline, CDR1 is SGHTA, CDR2 FQGNSA. Trimming took off 5 bases at V and 6 bases at J, with 26 bases between the two ends. TCRdb keeps only in-frame clones here, not all; method: immunoSEQ multiplex PCR. The table lists about 480,000 clones, roughly nine tenths of them singletons.

The TCR was taken from a person aged 18-65 years who received the Ad26.COV2.S COVID-19 vaccine or a placebo. The rearrangement joins TRBV7-2 to TRBJ2-1; TRBD2 might be the D (6 bases). Sequences were derived from peripheral blood, sampled in a trial of Ad26.COV2.S vaccine versus placebo. The CDR3 spells CASSDPGENLWGGNEQFF. Here the CDR3 DNA reads TGTGCCAGCAGCGACCCGGGGGAGAATCTCTGGGGCGGCAATGAGCAGTTCTTC.